The rows below give T cell receptor beta chains drawn from one sample of a study of long-term antiretroviral therapy in people with HIV. Assay: immunoSEQ multiplex PCR; the TCRdb copy retains only in-frame clones and omits some. The table lists roughly 33,000 clones, 70% to 80% of them singletons. The source was unsorted PBMCs, collected 2 years after starting antiretroviral therapy. The source of these receptors is a woman in her 50s with HIV. The CDR3 runs from the conserved cysteine through the conserved F or W. The order of the fields is V gene, clone size, J gene, D gene, CDR3 protein, CDR3 DNA. A D gene is named only where the DNA matches it firmly. A row's size may be missing; if present it is once, few, many or a size class.

V: TRBV18; size: NA; J: TRBJ2-5; D: TRBD2; CDR3: CASSPGLAGGPRETQYF; DNA: TGTGCCAGCTCACCAGGACTAGCGGGGGGGCCGCGGGAGACCCAGTACTTC
V: TRBV11-3; size: NA; J: TRBJ2-1; D: NA; CDR3: CASSWGAPKTGEQFF; DNA: TGTGCCAGCAGCTGGGGCGCTCCCAAGACGGGTGAGCAGTTCTTC
V: TRBV18; size: NA; J: TRBJ2-1; D: NA; CDR3: CASSRSGVGYNEQFF; DNA: TGTGCCAGCTCAAGGTCAGGGGTGGGCTACAATGAGCAGTTCTTC
V: TRBV6-6; size: NA; J: TRBJ1-5; D: NA; CDR3: CASSNREGSNQPQHF; DNA: TGTGCCAGCAGCAACAGGGAGGGGAGCAATCAGCCCCAGCATTTT
V: TRBV4-1; size: NA; J: TRBJ1-1; D: NA; CDR3: CASSPYIQGSLNTEAFF; DNA: TGCGCCAGCAGCCCATACATTCAGGGAAGCCTGAACACTGAAGCTTTCTTT
V: TRBV19; size: NA; J: TRBJ1-2; D: NA; CDR3: CASSIRVPVYGYTF; DNA: TGTGCCAGTAGTATAAGGGTGCCCGTCTATGGCTACACCTTC
V: TRBV4-1; size: NA; J: TRBJ2-3; D: NA; CDR3: CASSQGSSDTQYF; DNA: TGCGCCAGCAGCCAAGGCAGTTCGGATACGCAGTATTTT
V: TRBV7-2; size: NA; J: TRBJ2-5; D: TRBD1; CDR3: CASSYRTGGGFETQYF; DNA: TGTGCCAGCAGCTATCGGACAGGGGGCGGTTTTGAGACCCAGTACTTC
V: TRBV2; size: NA; J: TRBJ1-5; D: NA; CDR3: CASAMRAGAQPQHF; DNA: TGTGCCAGCGCAATGAGGGCAGGGGCACAGCCCCAGCATTTT
V: TRBV4-2; size: few; J: TRBJ1-1; D: NA; CDR3: CASSQDRRIGAFF; DNA: TGTGCCAGCAGCCAAGATCGACGGATTGGGGCTTTCTTT
V: TRBV5-1; size: NA; J: TRBJ1-1; D: NA; CDR3: CASSLVPAMNTEAFF; DNA: TGCGCCAGCAGCTTGGTTCCAGCCATGAACACTGAAGCTTTCTTT
V: TRBV12-5; size: NA; J: TRBJ1-3; D: NA; CDR3: CASGPPTGSGNTIYF; DNA: TGTGCTAGTGGTCCTCCAACAGGCTCTGGAAACACCATATATTTT
V: TRBV20-1; size: NA; J: TRBJ1-1; D: TRBD1; CDR3: CSAGDRKAFF; DNA: TGCAGTGCCGGGGACAGGAAAGCTTTCTTT
V: TRBV27; size: NA; J: TRBJ1-5; D: NA; CDR3: CASSQWGAQANQPQHF; DNA: TGTGCCAGCAGCCAATGGGGAGCCCAGGCGAATCAGCCCCAGCATTTT
V: TRBV5-1; size: NA; J: TRBJ1-4; D: NA; CDR3: CASSFSTTANEKLFF; DNA: TGCGCCAGCAGCTTTTCGACAACGGCTAATGAAAAACTGTTTTTT
V: TRBV12-5; size: NA; J: TRBJ1-2; D: NA; CDR3: CASGLWPGDGYTF; DNA: TGTGCTAGTGGTTTGTGGCCAGGGGATGGCTACACCTTC
V: TRBV5-1; size: NA; J: TRBJ1-5; D: NA; CDR3: CASSLDPGGSSQPQHF; DNA: TGCGCCAGCAGCTTGGATCCGGGGGGTTCAAGTCAGCCCCAGCATTTT
V: TRBV6-5; size: NA; J: TRBJ2-5; D: NA; CDR3: CASSYPPETQYF; DNA: TGTGCCAGCAGTTACCCTCCAGAGACCCAGTACTTC
V: TRBV10-3; size: few; J: TRBJ1-1; D: NA; CDR3: CAISESMLRKDGAFF; DNA: TGTGCCATCAGTGAGTCGATGTTGAGGAAGGATGGAGCTTTCTTT
V: TRBV18; size: NA; J: TRBJ2-5; D: TRBD2; CDR3: CASSLPAGGHQETQYF; DNA: TGTGCCAGCTCATTACCAGCGGGGGGGCACCAAGAGACCCAGTACTTC
V: TRBV7-6; size: NA; J: TRBJ2-7; D: NA; CDR3: CASSFGPNPEPYEQYF; DNA: TGTGCCAGCAGCTTCGGACCGAACCCAGAACCCTACGAGCAGTACTTC
V: TRBV4-2; size: NA; J: TRBJ1-6; D: NA; CDR3: CASSQEGPGNSPLHF; DNA: TGTGCCAGCAGCCAAGAGGGACCGGGTAATTCACCCCTCCACTTT
V: TRBV5-1; size: NA; J: TRBJ1-2; D: NA; CDR3: CASSSTDNYGYTF; DNA: TGCGCCAGCAGCTCGACGGATAACTATGGCTACACCTTC
V: TRBV11-2; size: NA; J: TRBJ1-6; D: NA; CDR3: CASSLEGQVGSPLHF; DNA: TGTGCCAGCAGTTTGGAGGGACAAGTGGGTTCACCCCTCCACTTT
V: TRBV5-1; size: NA; J: TRBJ1-1; D: TRBD1; CDR3: CASSRNRGRGGEAFF; DNA: TGCGCCAGCAGCCGCAACAGGGGGCGCGGAGGTGAAGCTTTCTTT
V: TRBV5-1; size: NA; J: TRBJ1-2; D: NA; CDR3: CASSPAGPGYGYTF; DNA: TGCGCCAGCAGCCCGGCCGGACCCGGCTATGGCTACACCTTC
V: TRBV7-3; size: once; J: TRBJ2-2; D: NA; CDR3: CASSLLGSRELFF; DNA: TGTGCCAGCAGCCTGCTGGGGTCAAGGGAGCTGTTTTTT
V: TRBV4-1; size: NA; J: TRBJ2-1; D: NA; CDR3: CASSQTTGTALNEQFF; DNA: TGCGCCAGCAGCCAAACCACCGGGACCGCTCTTAATGAGCAGTTCTTC
V: TRBV13; size: once; J: TRBJ2-7; D: TRBD1; CDR3: CASSLLGQSYEQYF; DNA: TGTGCCAGCAGCTTACTGGGACAGAGCTACGAGCAGTACTTC
V: TRBV19; size: NA; J: TRBJ1-6; D: TRBD1; CDR3: CASSPLDRDGSPLHF; DNA: TGTGCCAGTAGTCCCCTCGACAGGGACGGTTCACCCCTCCACTTT
V: TRBV7-8; size: NA; J: TRBJ1-2; D: TRBD1; CDR3: CASSLRGTGGDNYGYTF; DNA: TGTGCCAGCAGCTTAAGGGGGACAGGGGGGGATAACTATGGCTACACCTTC
V: TRBV7-2; size: NA; J: TRBJ1-5; D: NA; CDR3: CASSLLAGPQHF; DNA: TGTGCCAGCAGCTTATTGGCGGGGCCCCAGCATTTT
V: TRBV6-1; size: few; J: TRBJ2-7; D: NA; CDR3: CASSEWSYEYF; DNA: TGTGCCAGCAGTGAATGGAGTTATGAGTACTTC
V: TRBV19; size: few; J: TRBJ1-5; D: NA; CDR3: CASSIVPNQPQHF; DNA: TGTGCCAGTAGTATAGTACCTAATCAGCCCCAGCATTTT
V: TRBV2; size: few; J: TRBJ2-1; D: NA; CDR3: CASSGYNEQFF; DNA: TGTGCCAGCAGTGGGTACAATGAGCAGTTCTTC
V: TRBV11-3; size: NA; J: TRBJ2-3; D: NA; CDR3: CASSSDGTDTQYF; DNA: TGTGCCAGCAGCAGCGATGGCACAGATACGCAGTATTTT
V: TRBV7-3; size: NA; J: TRBJ2-6; D: NA; CDR3: CASSSGAFSGANVLTF; DNA: TGTGCCAGCAGCTCGGGGGCCTTTTCTGGGGCCAACGTCCTGACTTTC
V: TRBV13; size: NA; J: TRBJ2-2; D: TRBD2; CDR3: CASSYSGSNTGELFF; DNA: TGTGCCAGCAGCTATAGCGGGTCGAACACCGGGGAGCTGTTTTTT
V: TRBV5-1; size: NA; J: TRBJ2-3; D: TRBD2; CDR3: CASGLAATDTQYF; DNA: TGCGCCAGCGGCCTAGCGGCGACAGATACGCAGTATTTT
V: TRBV7-6; size: NA; J: TRBJ2-3; D: NA; CDR3: CASSLAGESTDTQYF; DNA: TGTGCCAGCAGCTTAGCGGGGGAGAGCACAGATACGCAGTATTTT
V: TRBV5-1; size: NA; J: TRBJ2-1; D: NA; CDR3: CASRAPDRVNNEQFF; DNA: TGCGCCAGCAGGGCTCCCGACCGTGTAAACAATGAGCAGTTCTTC
V: TRBV7-2; size: NA; J: TRBJ2-5; D: NA; CDR3: CASSFVGQETQYF; DNA: TGTGCCAGCAGCTTCGTGGGTCAAGAGACCCAGTACTTC
V: TRBV5-1; size: few; J: TRBJ2-1; D: TRBD2; CDR3: CASSMVAGGHNEQFF; DNA: TGCGCCAGCAGCATGGTAGCGGGGGGACACAATGAGCAGTTCTTC
V: TRBV4-2; size: NA; J: TRBJ1-4; D: NA; CDR3: CASSQETTATNEKLFF; DNA: TGTGCCAGCAGCCAAGAGACTACAGCAACTAATGAAAAACTGTTTTTT
V: TRBV6-1; size: NA; J: TRBJ1-6; D: NA; CDR3: CASSIRDSHSF; DNA: TGTGCCAGCAGTATTAGAGACAGTCATTCCTTT
V: TRBV28; size: NA; J: TRBJ2-3; D: NA; CDR3: CASKPLEGLDTQYF; DNA: TGTGCCAGCAAGCCCCTTGAGGGCTTAGATACGCAGTATTTT
V: TRBV5-1; size: NA; J: TRBJ1-1; D: TRBD1; CDR3: CASSPARDRGAEAFF; DNA: TGCGCCAGCAGCCCGGCCCGGGACAGGGGAGCTGAAGCTTTCTTT
V: TRBV6-6; size: NA; J: TRBJ1-1; D: NA; CDR3: CASSYGGSRGGTEAFF; DNA: TGTGCCAGCAGTTACGGCGGGAGTCGAGGGGGCACTGAAGCTTTCTTT
V: TRBV9; size: once; J: TRBJ2-1; D: TRBD2; CDR3: CASSVAGSGGGAYNEQFF; DNA: TGTGCCAGCAGCGTAGCGGGATCGGGCGGGGGGGCTTACAATGAGCAGTTCTTC
V: TRBV18; size: NA; J: TRBJ1-1; D: NA; CDR3: CASSPPDRGLGTEAFF; DNA: TGTGCCAGCTCACCACCAGATCGGGGTTTAGGCACTGAAGCTTTCTTT
V: TRBV2; size: NA; J: TRBJ1-5; D: NA; CDR3: CASSAHSNQPQHF; DNA: TGTGCCAGCAGTGCGCATAGCAATCAGCCCCAGCATTTT
V: TRBV7-9; size: NA; J: TRBJ1-1; D: TRBD1; CDR3: CASSLDRGGKNEAFF; DNA: TGTGCCAGCAGCCTTGACAGGGGTGGGAAAAATGAAGCTTTCTTT
V: TRBV4-1; size: few; J: TRBJ1-6; D: NA; CDR3: CASSQERPPLHF; DNA: TGCGCCAGCAGCCAAGAACGTCCACCCCTCCACTTT